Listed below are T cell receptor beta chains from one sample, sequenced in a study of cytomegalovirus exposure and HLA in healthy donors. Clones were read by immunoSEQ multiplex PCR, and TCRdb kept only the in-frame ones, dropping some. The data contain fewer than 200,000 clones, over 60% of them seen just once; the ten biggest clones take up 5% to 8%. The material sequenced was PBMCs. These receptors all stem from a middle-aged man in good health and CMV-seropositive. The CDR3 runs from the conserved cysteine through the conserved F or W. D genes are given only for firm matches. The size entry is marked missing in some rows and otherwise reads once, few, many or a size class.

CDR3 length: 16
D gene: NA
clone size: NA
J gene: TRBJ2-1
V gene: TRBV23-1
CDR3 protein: CASSQSRGTYYNEQFF
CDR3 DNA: TGCGCCAGCAGTCAATCGCGCGGGACCTACTACAATGAGCAGTTCTTC

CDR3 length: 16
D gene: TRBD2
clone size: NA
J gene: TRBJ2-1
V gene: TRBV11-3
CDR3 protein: CASSLGTSGPGFEQFF
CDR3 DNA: TGTGCCAGCAGCTTAGGGACTAGCGGACCCGGCTTTGAGCAGTTCTTC

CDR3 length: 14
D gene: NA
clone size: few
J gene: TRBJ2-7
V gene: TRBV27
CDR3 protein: CASTFSGRIDEQYF
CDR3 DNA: TGTGCCAGCACTTTCAGTGGGAGGATCGACGAGCAGTACTTC

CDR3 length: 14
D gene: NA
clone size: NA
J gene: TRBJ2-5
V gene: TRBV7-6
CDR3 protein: CASSAGTQQETQYF
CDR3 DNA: TGTGCCAGCAGCGCGGGGACTCAACAAGAGACCCAGTACTTC

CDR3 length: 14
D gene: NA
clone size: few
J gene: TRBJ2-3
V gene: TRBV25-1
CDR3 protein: CASSELGGQKTQYF
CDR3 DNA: TGTGCCAGCAGTGAATTGGGCGGGCAGAAAACGCAGTATTTT

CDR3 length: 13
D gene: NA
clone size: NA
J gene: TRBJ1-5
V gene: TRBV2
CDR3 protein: CASMGGEGQPQHF
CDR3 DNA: TGTGCCAGCATGGGAGGGGAGGGACAGCCCCAGCATTTT

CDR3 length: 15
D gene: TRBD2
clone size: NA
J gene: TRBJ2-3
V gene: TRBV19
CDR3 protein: CASGGSGTVTDTQYF
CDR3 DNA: TGTGCCAGCGGGGGGTCCGGGACCGTCACAGATACGCAGTATTTT

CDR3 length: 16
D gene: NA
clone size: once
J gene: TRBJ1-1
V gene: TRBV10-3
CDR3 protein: CAISESTPVVKTEAFF
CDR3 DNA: TGTGCCATCAGTGAGTCGACTCCTGTCGTCAAGACTGAAGCTTTCTTT

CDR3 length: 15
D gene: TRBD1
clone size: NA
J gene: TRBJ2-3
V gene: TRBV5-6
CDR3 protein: CASSLTGTGTDTQYF
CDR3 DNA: TGTGCCAGCAGCTTAACCGGGACAGGGACAGATACGCAGTATTTT

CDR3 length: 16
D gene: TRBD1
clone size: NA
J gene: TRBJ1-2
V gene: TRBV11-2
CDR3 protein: CASSLKTGAYNYGYTF
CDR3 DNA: TGTGCCAGCAGCTTAAAAACAGGGGCTTATAACTATGGCTACACCTTC

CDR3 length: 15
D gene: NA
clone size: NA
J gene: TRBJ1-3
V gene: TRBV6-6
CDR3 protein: CASKVDTSSGNTIYF
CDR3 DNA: TGTGCCAGCAAGGTGGACACAAGCTCTGGAAACACCATATATTTT

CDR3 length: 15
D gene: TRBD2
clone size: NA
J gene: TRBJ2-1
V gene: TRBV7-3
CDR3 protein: CASSLGPSGYNEQFF
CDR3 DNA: TGTGCCAGCAGCTTAGGGCCTAGCGGATACAATGAGCAGTTCTTC

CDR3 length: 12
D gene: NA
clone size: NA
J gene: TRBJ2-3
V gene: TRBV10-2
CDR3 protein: CASRDFTDTQYF
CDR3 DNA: TGCGCCAGCAGGGACTTCACAGATACGCAGTATTTT

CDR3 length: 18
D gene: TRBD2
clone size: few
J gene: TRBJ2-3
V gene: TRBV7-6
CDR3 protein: CASSSTPIAGGTPDTQYF
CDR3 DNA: TGTGCCAGCAGCTCTACCCCTATAGCGGGAGGGACCCCAGATACGCAGTATTTT

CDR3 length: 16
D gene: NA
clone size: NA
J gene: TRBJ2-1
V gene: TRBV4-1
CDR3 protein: CASSQETGYLYNEQFF
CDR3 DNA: TGCGCCAGCAGCCAAGAAACAGGCTACCTCTACAATGAGCAGTTCTTC

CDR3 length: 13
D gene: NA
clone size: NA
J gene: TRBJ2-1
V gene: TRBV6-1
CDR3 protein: CASTGNYNNEQFF
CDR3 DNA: TGTGCTAGCACGGGGAACTACAATAATGAGCAGTTCTTC

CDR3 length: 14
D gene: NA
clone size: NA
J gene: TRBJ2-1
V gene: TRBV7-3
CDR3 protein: CASSQGGRYNEQFF
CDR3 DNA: TGTGCCAGCAGCCAAGGGGGACGTTATAATGAGCAGTTCTTC

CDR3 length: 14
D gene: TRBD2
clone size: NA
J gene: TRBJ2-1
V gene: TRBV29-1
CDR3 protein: CSVGLAGGGNEQFF
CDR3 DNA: TGCAGCGTGGGGCTAGCGGGAGGGGGGAATGAGCAGTTCTTC

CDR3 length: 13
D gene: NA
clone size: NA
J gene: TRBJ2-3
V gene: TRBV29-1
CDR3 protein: CSTSKGLADTQYF
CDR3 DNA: TGCAGCACTTCGAAGGGACTGGCAGATACGCAGTATTTT

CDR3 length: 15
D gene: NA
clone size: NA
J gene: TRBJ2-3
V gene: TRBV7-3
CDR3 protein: CASSSFRTSTDTQYF
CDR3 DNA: TGTGCCAGCAGTTCTTTTAGGACTAGCACAGATACGCAGTATTTT

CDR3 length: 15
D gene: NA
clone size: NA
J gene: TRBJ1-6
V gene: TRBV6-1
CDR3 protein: CASSEDRAKNSPLHF
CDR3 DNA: TGTGCCAGCAGTGAAGACAGGGCTAAGAATTCACCCCTCCACTTT

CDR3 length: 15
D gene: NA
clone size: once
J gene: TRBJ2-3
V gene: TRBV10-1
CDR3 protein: CASSAGQLSTDTQYF
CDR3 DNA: TGCGCCAGCAGTGCGGGACAATTATCCACAGATACGCAGTATTTT

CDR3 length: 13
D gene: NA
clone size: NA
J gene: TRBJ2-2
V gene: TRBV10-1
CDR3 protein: CASSDRNTGELFF
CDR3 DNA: TGCGCCAGCAGTGACCGGAACACCGGGGAGCTGTTTTTT

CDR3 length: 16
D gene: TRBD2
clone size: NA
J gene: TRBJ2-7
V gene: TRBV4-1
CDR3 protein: CASGLSGSTLSYEQYF
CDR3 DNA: TGCGCCAGCGGCTTGAGCGGGAGCACTCTCTCCTACGAGCAGTACTTC

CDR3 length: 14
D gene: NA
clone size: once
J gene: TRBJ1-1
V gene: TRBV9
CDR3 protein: CASRKGLSNTEAFF
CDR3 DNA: TGTGCCAGCAGGAAGGGGCTGTCGAACACTGAAGCTTTCTTT

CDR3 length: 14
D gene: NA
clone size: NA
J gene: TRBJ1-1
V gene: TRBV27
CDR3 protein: CASSLTLGGTEAFF
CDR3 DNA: TGTGCCAGCAGTTTAACTCTGGGGGGAACTGAAGCTTTCTTT

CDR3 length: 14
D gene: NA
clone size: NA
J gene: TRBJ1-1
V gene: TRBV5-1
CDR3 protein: CASTGSGMNTEAFF
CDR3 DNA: TGCGCCAGCACGGGGTCGGGAATGAACACTGAAGCTTTCTTT

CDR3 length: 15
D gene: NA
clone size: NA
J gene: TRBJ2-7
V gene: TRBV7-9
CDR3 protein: CASSLDQGNPYEQYF
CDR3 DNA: TGTGCCAGCAGCTTAGATCAGGGAAACCCCTACGAGCAGTACTTC

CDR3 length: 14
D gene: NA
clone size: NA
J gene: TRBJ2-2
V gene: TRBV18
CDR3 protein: CASSTQGNTGELFF
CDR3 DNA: TGTGCCAGCTCAACTCAGGGGAACACCGGGGAGCTGTTTTTT

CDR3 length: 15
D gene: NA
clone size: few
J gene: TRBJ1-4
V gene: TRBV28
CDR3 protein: CASSPAQGRGEKLFF
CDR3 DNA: TGTGCCAGCAGTCCAGCCCAAGGTAGAGGTGAAAAACTGTTTTTT

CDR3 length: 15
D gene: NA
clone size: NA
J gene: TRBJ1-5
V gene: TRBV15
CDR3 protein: CATSRDRQRGEPQHF
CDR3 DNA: TGTGCCACCAGCAGAGATCGGCAACGGGGGGAGCCCCAGCATTTT

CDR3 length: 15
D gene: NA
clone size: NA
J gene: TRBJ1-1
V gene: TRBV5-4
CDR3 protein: CASSPSGQPSIEAFF
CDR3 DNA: TGTGCCAGCAGCCCTAGCGGACAGCCATCAATAGAAGCTTTCTTT

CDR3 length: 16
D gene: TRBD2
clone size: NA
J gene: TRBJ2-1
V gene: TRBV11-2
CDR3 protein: CASSPSSGGTYNEQFF
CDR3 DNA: TGTGCCAGCAGCCCCTCTAGCGGAGGGACCTACAATGAGCAGTTCTTC

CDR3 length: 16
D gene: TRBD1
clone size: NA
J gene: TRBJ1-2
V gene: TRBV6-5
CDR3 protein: CASSYSTGGAVYGYTF
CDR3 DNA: TGTGCCAGCAGTTACTCGACAGGGGGCGCCGTCTATGGCTACACCTTC

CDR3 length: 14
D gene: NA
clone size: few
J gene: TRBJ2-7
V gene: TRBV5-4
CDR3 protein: CAICKQKAAYEQYF
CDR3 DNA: TGTGCTATTTGCAAGCAGAAGGCGGCATACGAGCAGTACTTC

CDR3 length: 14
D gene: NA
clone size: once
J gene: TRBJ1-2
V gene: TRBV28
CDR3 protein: CASSVGRGPYGYTF
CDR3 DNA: TGTGCCAGCAGTGTAGGAAGGGGTCCCTATGGCTACACCTTC

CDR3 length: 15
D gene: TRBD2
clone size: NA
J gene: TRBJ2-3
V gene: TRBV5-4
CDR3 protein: CASSLRLAGGDTQYF
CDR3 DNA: TGTGCCAGCAGCTTGAGACTAGCGGGAGGGGATACGCAGTATTTT

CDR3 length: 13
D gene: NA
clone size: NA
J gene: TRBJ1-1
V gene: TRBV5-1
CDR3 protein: CASSSGTSTEAFF
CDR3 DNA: TGCGCCAGCAGCAGCGGGACCTCAACTGAAGCTTTCTTT

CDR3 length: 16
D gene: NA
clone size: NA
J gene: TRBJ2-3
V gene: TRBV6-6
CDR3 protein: CASSDNRLVKADTQYF
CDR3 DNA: TGTGCCAGCAGCGACAATCGACTAGTTAAGGCAGATACGCAGTATTTT

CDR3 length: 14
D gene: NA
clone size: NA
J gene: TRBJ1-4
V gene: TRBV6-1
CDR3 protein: CASSPQGWREKLFF
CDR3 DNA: TGTGCCAGCAGTCCACAGGGATGGCGTGAAAAACTGTTTTTT

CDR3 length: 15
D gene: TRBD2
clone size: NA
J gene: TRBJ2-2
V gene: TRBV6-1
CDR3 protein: CASSVREVGTGELFF
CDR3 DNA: TGTGCCAGCAGTGTGCGGGAGGTGGGGACCGGGGAGCTGTTTTTT

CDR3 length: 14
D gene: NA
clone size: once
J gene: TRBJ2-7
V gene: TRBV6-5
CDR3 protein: CASSYSDSAYEQYF
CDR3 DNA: TGTGCCAGCAGTTACTCGGACAGTGCCTACGAGCAGTACTTC

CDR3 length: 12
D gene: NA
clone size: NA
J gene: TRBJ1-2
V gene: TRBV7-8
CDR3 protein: CASSQGDYGYTF
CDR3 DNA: TGTGCCAGCAGCCAAGGGGACTATGGCTACACCTTC

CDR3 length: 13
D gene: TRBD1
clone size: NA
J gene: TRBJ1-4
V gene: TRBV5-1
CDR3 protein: CASNRDSNEKLFF
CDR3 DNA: TGCGCCAGCAACCGGGACAGTAATGAAAAACTGTTTTTT

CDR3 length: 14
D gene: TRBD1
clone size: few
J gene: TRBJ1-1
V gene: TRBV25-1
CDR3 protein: CASRSTGLNTEAFF
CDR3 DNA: TGTGCCAGCAGGTCGACAGGGCTGAACACTGAAGCTTTCTTT

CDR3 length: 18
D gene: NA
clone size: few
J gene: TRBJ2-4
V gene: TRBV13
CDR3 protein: CASSLKAYGGKAKNIQYF
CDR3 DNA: TGTGCCAGCAGCTTAAAAGCTTATGGGGGGAAAGCCAAAAACATTCAGTACTTC

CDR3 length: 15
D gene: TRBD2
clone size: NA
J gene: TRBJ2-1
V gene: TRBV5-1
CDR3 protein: CASSLVLAGESEQFF
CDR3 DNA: TGCGCCAGCAGCTTGGTTCTAGCGGGAGAATCTGAGCAGTTCTTC

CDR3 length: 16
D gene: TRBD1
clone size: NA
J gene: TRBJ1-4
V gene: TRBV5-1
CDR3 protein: CASSLATGGNNEKLFF
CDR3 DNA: TGCGCCAGCAGCTTGGCCACAGGGGGCAATAATGAAAAACTGTTTTTT

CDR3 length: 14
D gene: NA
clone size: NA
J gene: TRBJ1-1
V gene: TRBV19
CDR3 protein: CASRTGSKNTEAFF
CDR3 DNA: TGTGCCAGTAGAACCGGGAGCAAGAACACTGAAGCTTTCTTT

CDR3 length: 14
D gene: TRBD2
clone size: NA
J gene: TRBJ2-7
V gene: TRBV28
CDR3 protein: CASRTSGSSYEQYF
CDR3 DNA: TGTGCCAGCAGGACTAGCGGGAGCTCCTACGAGCAGTACTTC

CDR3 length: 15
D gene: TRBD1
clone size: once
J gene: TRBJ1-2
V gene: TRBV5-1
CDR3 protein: CASNFLGGTGGSYTF
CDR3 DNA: TGCGCCAGCAACTTCTTGGGAGGGACAGGGGGCTCATACACCTTC

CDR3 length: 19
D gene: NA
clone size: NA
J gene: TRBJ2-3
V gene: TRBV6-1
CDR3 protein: CASSALVGGGAWSTDTQYF
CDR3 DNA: TGTGCCAGCAGTGCCCTTGTGGGAGGAGGCGCTTGGAGCACAGATACGCAGTATTTT

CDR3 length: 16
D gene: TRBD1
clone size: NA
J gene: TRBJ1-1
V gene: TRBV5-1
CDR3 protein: CASSQDRGTLNTEAFF
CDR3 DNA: TGCGCCAGCAGCCAGGACAGGGGCACACTGAACACTGAAGCTTTCTTT

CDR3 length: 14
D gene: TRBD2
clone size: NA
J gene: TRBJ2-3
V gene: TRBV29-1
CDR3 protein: CSVSGLAPSGTQYF
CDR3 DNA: TGCAGCGTCTCGGGACTAGCGCCCTCCGGTACGCAGTATTTT

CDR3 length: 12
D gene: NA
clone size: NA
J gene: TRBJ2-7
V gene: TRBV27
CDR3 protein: CASSFGTGSLHF
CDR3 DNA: NA

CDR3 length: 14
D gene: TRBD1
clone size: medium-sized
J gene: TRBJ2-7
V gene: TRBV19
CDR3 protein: CASSMTGAPVGQYF
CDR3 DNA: TGTGCCAGTAGTATGACAGGGGCCCCGGTAGGGCAGTACTTC

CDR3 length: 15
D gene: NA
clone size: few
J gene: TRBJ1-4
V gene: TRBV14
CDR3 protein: CASSLISGSNEKLFF
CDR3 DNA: TGTGCCAGCAGCCTCATCTCCGGGAGTAATGAAAAACTGTTTTTT

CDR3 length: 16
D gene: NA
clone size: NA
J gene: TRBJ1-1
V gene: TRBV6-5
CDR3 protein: CASSYAGVAGNTEAFF
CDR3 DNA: TGTGCCAGCAGTTACGCAGGGGTTGCAGGGAACACTGAAGCTTTCTTT

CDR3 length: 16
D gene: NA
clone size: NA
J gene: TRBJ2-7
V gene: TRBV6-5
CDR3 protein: CASSYSVGNPGEEQYF
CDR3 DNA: TGTGCCAGCAGTTACTCTGTGGGCAACCCAGGGGAGGAGCAGTACTTC